Presented here are 26 T cell receptor beta chains from one specimen sequenced in a study of blood T cells in healthy people across ages. Together with a sample-barcoded 5' primer, a J-beta primer mix was included in a second PCR lasting 7 to 11 cycles. Each CDR3 protein gets one entry after TCRdb re-called the 5' RACE reads with MiXCR. The sample shows approximately 940,000 distinct CDR3 sequences, 45% to 50% of them seen only once. Sequenced input: blood. The receptor set was obtained from a man aged 25-40 years in good health.

The chain employs TRBV9 and TRBJ2-1; 7 bases fit TRBD2. Per germline, CDR1 SGDLS and CDR2 YYNGEE. This CDR3 contains 15 residues. With V trimmed by 3 bases and J by 2 bases, 5 bases remained unmatched. The CDR3 loop reads CASSDQGLTYNEQFF. DNA of the CDR3: TGTGCCAGCAGCGACCAGGGACTAACCTACAATGAGCAGTTCTTC.

A word on this clonotype: A much larger clone differs from this one at a single base, so this may be a read error. The chain joins TRBV5-1 to TRBJ2-1, with D uncertain. CDR3 length equals 14 residues. Germline V gene data show CDR1 as SGHRS and CDR2 as YFSETQ. DNA for the CDR3: TGCGCCAGCAGCCCTCGAGCAAGCTACGATGAGCAGTTCTTC. Its translation is CASSPRASYDEQFF.

In its sample, this clonotype was seen a few times. The J gene is TRBJ1-5, the V gene TRBV20-1, with D possibly being TRBD1 (5 bases). Germline loops: CDR1 DFQATT, CDR2 SNEGSKA (reference sequence). The ends were cut back, 0 bases at V and 2 bases at J, with 8 bases in the middle. The CDR3 has 14 residues. For the CDR3, the DNA is TGCAGTGCTAGAGACAGGGTAGGCAATCAGCCCCAGCATTTT. Encoded protein: CSARDRVGNQPQHF.

The chain joins TRBV7-9 to TRBJ2-7; no reliable D call. There are 14 residues in the CDR3. The germline CDR1 and CDR2 sequences are SEHNR and FQNEAQ (reference sequence). Trimming cost V 3 bases and J 5 bases, with 14 bases left between them. The CDR3 DNA follows: TGTGCCAGCAGCTTCGTCGTGCTGCCCCACGAGCAGTACTTC. Its translation is CASSFVVLPHEQYF.

This clonotype was observed a single time. The V call is TRBV6-1, the J call TRBJ2-3, with D possibly TRBD2 on 6 matching bases. Trimming shortened V by 8 bases and J by 2 bases, and 14 bases separated the two germline ends. Germline V gene sequence: CDR1 MNHNS, CDR2 SASEGT. CDR3 length: 14 amino acids. The DNA of the CDR3 is TGTGCCAGCTCGGGGCGGGGAGTCACAGATACGCAGTATTTT. This gives the protein CASSGRGVTDTQYF.

This clonotype was recorded a few times. The chain recombines TRBV11-1 with TRBJ2-7, with a tentative D call TRBD1 (6 bases). V lost 0 bases and J lost 2, with 14 bases in between. The CDR3 runs 16 residues. CDR1 is SGHAT and CDR2 is FQDESV in the germline V gene (reference sequence). The CDR3 loop reads CASSLAGTLGPYEQYF. CDR3 sequence (DNA): TGTGCCAGCAGCTTAGCCGGGACACTCGGTCCCTACGAGCAGTACTTC.

The chain recombines TRBV5-1 with TRBJ1-4; D ambiguous. The CDR3 has 15 residues. Germline V gene data show CDR1 as SGHRS and CDR2 as YFSETQ. With 4 bases removed from V and 3 bases from J, the gap between germline ends came to 13 bases. The CDR3 nucleotides read TGCGCCAGCAGCGCCGGGCCTGCGGCTAATGAAAAACTGTTTTTT. It encodes CASSAGPAANEKLFF. The variable domain in full, completed from reference TRBV5-1 and TRBJ1-4, reads KAGVTQTPRYLIKTRGQQVTLSCSPISGHRSVSWYQQTPGQGLQFLFEYFSETQRNKGNFPGRFSGRQFSNSRSEMNVSTLELGDSALYLCASSAGPAANEKLFFGSGTQLSVL.

CDR3 loop: CASRTGFSYNSPLHF. The CDR3 nucleotides are TGTGCCAGCAGAACAGGTTTCTCCTATAATTCACCCCTCCACTTT. The genes are TRBV2 and TRBJ1-6, with D possibly matching TRBD1 (5 bases). CDR1 is SNHLY, CDR2 FYNNEI, per germline. This CDR3 region has 15 residues. V was clipped by 6 bases and J by 0 bases, with 9 bases between them.

V usage is TRBV6-5 and J usage is TRBJ2-7, with no clear D. There are 14 residues in the CDR3. In germline, CDR1 is MNHEY, CDR2 SVGAGI. Between the trimmed V and J ends, which lost 1 base and 5 bases, there was a span of 12 bases. CDR3 bases: TGTGCCAGCAGTTACTTTGGAGCGTCAGACGAGCAGTACTTC. Translating it yields CASSYFGASDEQYF.

V and J are TRBV3-1 and TRBJ2-1; possible D gene TRBD2, 5 bases. Germline lookup yields CDR1 LGHDT and CDR2 YNNKEL (reference sequence). This CDR3 contains 15 residues. V was clipped by 6 bases and J by 2 bases, with 14 bases between them. CDR3 sequence: CASSDLLGAYNEQFF. For the CDR3, the DNA is TGTGCCAGCAGTGATTTGCTCGGGGCCTACAATGAGCAGTTCTTC.

This clonotype turned up a few times. The chain employs TRBV28 and TRBJ1-2, with D perhaps matching TRBD1 (5 bases). Germline CDR1 is MDHEN and CDR2 is SYDVKM. The CDR3 has 14 residues. The ends were cut back, 6 bases at V and 4 bases at J, with 15 bases in the middle. The CDR3 bases are TGTGCCAGCAGCACACTAGACAGACTCTATGGCTACACCTTC. Translation: CASSTLDRLYGYTF.

CDR3 sequence reads: CASSPGQGSLGSPLHF. CDR3 nucleotides: TGTGCCAGCAGCCCAGGACAGGGATCACTGGGGTCACCCCTCCACTTT. The chain links TRBV6-6 to TRBJ1-6; 8 positions match TRBD1. Per germline, CDR1 MNHNY and CDR2 SVGAGI (reference sequence). Germline trimming cut 6 bases from V and 10 bases from J; bases unmatched to any gene: 14. This CDR3 has 16 amino acids.

This rearrangement joins TRBV20-1 to TRBJ2-1; tentative D call: TRBD2 (7 bases). The CDR3 totals 12 residues. Germline assignment: CDR1 DFQATT and CDR2 SNEGSKA (reference sequence). The CDR3: CSGGQGEGEQFF. Here the CDR3 DNA reads TGCAGCGGGGGGCAGGGTGAAGGTGAGCAGTTCTTC.

This clonotype was seen just once. The V and J genes are TRBV24-1 and TRBJ1-1; TRBD1 aligns across 9 bases. The CDR3 length is 15 residues. CDR1 KGHDR and CDR2 SFDVKD come from the germline V gene. V dropped 5 bases and J dropped 6; count of bases not matched to a gene: 9. CDR3 DNA: TGTGCCACCAGTGGTCCGACAGGGGGTTCCGCTGAAGCTTTCTTT. This codes for CATSGPTGGSAEAFF.

This clonotype showed up just a few times. CDR3 protein: CASSSHWGTPAFF. The CDR3 DNA sequence: TGTGCCAGCAGCTCACACTGGGGGACGCCAGCTTTCTTT. The rearrangement uses TRBV7-3 and TRBJ1-1; the D gene is possibly TRBD1 (5 bases). Germline-derived CDR1 and CDR2 are SGHTA and FQGTGA. This CDR3 region has 13 residues. V shed 4 bases and J shed 10 bases, with 16 bases lying between them.

CDR3 amino acids: CATSDFSTGYDTGELFF. CDR3 in DNA: TGTGCCACCAGTGATTTCTCGACAGGGTACGACACCGGGGAGCTGTTTTTT. J is TRBJ2-2 and V is TRBV24-1, with TRBD1 identical over 7 bases. The CDR3 totals 17 residues. Germline V gives CDR1 KGHDR, CDR2 SFDVKD. The V segment lost 1 base and the J segment 3 bases; nucleotides outside the gene matches: 7.

V usage is TRBV3-1 and J usage is TRBJ2-7, with 8 bases lining up with TRBD2. V lost 4 bases and J lost 0; bases outside the gene matches: 5. The CDR3 runs 15 residues. Germline loops: CDR1 LGHDT, CDR2 YNNKEL (reference sequence). The CDR3 sequence: CASSLAGSASYEQYF. The CDR3 region has the DNA TGTGCCAGCAGCCTAGCGGGGTCAGCCTCCTACGAGCAGTACTTC.

This chain uses TRBV5-1 with TRBJ2-3, with 7 bases identical to TRBD1. This CDR3 is 14 amino acids long. Germline lookup yields CDR1 SGHRS and CDR2 YFSETQ. Trimming took 8 bases from V and 3 from J; bases not matched to a gene: 9. CDR3 sequence (DNA): TGCGCCAGTCATCCTGGACAGGCGACAGATACGCAGTATTTT. Its protein is CASHPGQATDTQYF.

The table lists this clonotype with a few counts. The J gene is TRBJ2-4, the V gene TRBV10-2, with TRBD2 as a possible D gene (5 bases). CDR1 and CDR2 from the germline V gene are WSHSY and SAAADI. The ends were cut back, 8 bases at V and 13 bases at J, with 18 bases in the middle. CDR3 length: 12 residues. The DNA of the CDR3 is TGCGCCAGCCCTCAAAGGGCTTGGGAGCAGTACTTC. It specifies CASPQRAWEQYF.

Many counts were recorded for this clonotype. CDR3 sequence: CASSLIPGGRGDQPQHF. In nucleotides, the CDR3 is TGCGCCAGCAGCCTTATTCCAGGGGGCCGGGGGGATCAGCCCCAGCATTTT. V gene TRBV4-1 combines with J gene TRBJ1-5; 8 bases agree with TRBD1. Germline CDR1 is MGHRA and CDR2 is YSYEKL. This CDR3 has 17 residues. V gave up 4 bases and J gave up 5 bases; unmatched junction bases: 13.

As to this clonotype: At one end the junction does not follow the germline gene, possibly because of a read error. This rearrangement joins TRBV4-1 to TRBJ2-3, with 10 positions matching TRBD2. The CDR3 covers 14 residues. Per the germline V gene, CDR1 is MGHRA and CDR2 is YSYEKL. The CDR3 DNA is TGCGCCAGCAGTCAAGCGGGGGGGCAGGATACGCAGTATTTT. It is translated as CASSQAGGQDTQYF.

This rearrangement joins TRBV20-1 to TRBJ1-2; D might be TRBD1 (6 bases). The CDR3 is 13 amino acids. The germline V gene encodes CDR1 DFQATT and CDR2 SNEGSKA (reference sequence). The germline V and J ends were trimmed by 1 base and 6 bases, with 12 bases remaining between them. As DNA, the CDR3 is TGCAGTGCTAGAGTTCCTCGGACAGATGGCTACACCTTC. This sequence encodes CSARVPRTDGYTF.

Worth noting for this clonotype: A clone one base away is much larger, so this may be a read error. The chain has TRBV30 and TRBJ2-4, with 11 bases matching TRBD1. The CDR3 consists of 16 residues. V dropped 5 bases and J dropped 0; count of bases not matched to a gene: 6. CDR1 and CDR2 from the germline V gene are GTSNPN and SVGIG (reference sequence). The CDR3 coding sequence is TGTGCCTGGGGGGGACAGGGGGTCGCAGCCAAAAACATTCAGTACTTC. It specifies CAWGGQGVAAKNIQYF.

V usage is TRBV29-1 and J usage is TRBJ2-7; TRBD1 aligns across 7 bases. Germline CDR1 and CDR2: SQVTM and ANQGSEA. This CDR3 has 15 residues. After removal of 3 bases from V and 3 bases from J, the junction contained 11 bases not matched to a gene. In DNA, the CDR3 is TGCAGCGTTGATCGATACAGGGGCCAGAACTACGAGCAGTACTTC. It specifies CSVDRYRGQNYEQYF.

The chain recombines TRBV10-3 with TRBJ1-5, with D unclear. V shed 6 bases and J shed 1 base, with 4 bases lying between them. Germline V gene data show CDR1 as ENHRY and CDR2 as SYGVKD. The CDR3 spans 12 residues. CDR3 in DNA: TGTGCCATCAGGGAGAGCAATCAGCCCCAGCATTTT. Encoded protein: CAIRESNQPQHF.

This sequence joins TRBV7-2 and TRBJ2-3; 8 bases line up with TRBD2. V was clipped by 2 bases and J by 4 bases; unmatched bases: 5. This CDR3 contains 15 residues. Germline values: CDR1 SGHTA, CDR2 FQGNSA. The CDR3 nucleotides are TGTGCCAGCAGCTTAAGGACTAGCAACGCAGATACGCAGTATTTT. Its translation is CASSLRTSNADTQYF.